This paragraph covers one T cell receptor beta chain sequence. Its antigen remains unknown. In germline, CDR1 is SGHRS, CDR2 YFSETQ. Between the trimmed V and J ends, which lost 4 bases and 1 base, there was a span of 14 bases. The CDR3 sequence is 15 residues long. The data were produced by immunoSEQ multiplex PCR, yet TCRdb's version contains in-frame clones alone and is incomplete. The sample yields fewer than 100,000 clones, roughly four fifths seen once. This record belongs to a study of radiotherapy plus CTLA-4 blockade in lung cancer. Study-level information: Disease control was achieved by around 33% of patients, and objective responses by 18%. Findings and limits, study-wide: Peripheral blood showed expansion of tumor-derived TCR clones after radiotherapy and ipilimumab. The best prediction of response reportedly came from early blood T cell clone dynamics, with interferon-beta.

The study gave focal radiation plus ipilimumab CTLA-4 blockade to patients with chemo-refractory metastatic non-small-cell lung cancer. The specimen comprised peripheral blood, sampled from a patient treated with radiotherapy plus ipilimumab. The chain links TRBV5-1 to TRBJ1-1; D is unresolved. This receptor was identified in a human donor with non-small cell lung cancer who had stable disease on radiotherapy plus ipilimumab. The CDR3 sequence: CASSALGPSNTEAFF. The CDR3 coding sequence is TGCGCCAGCAGCGCCCTCGGGCCCTCGAACACTGAAGCTTTCTTT. The full variable domain, completed using reference TRBV5-1 and TRBJ1-1, is KAGVTQTPRYLIKTRGQQVTLSCSPISGHRSVSWYQQTPGQGLQFLFEYFSETQRNKGNFPGRFSGRQFSNSRSEMNVSTLELGDSALYLCASSALGPSNTEAFFGQGTRLTVV.